The entry that follows covers one TCR beta chain sequence. CDR1 SGDLS and CDR2 YYNGEE come from the germline V gene. V lost 4 bases and J lost 3, with 5 bases in between. CDR3 size: 12 residues. This sample was included in a study of blood T cell repertoires in COVID-19. The method was immunoSEQ multiplex PCR; TCRdb's version includes in-frame clones alone and lacks a portion of them. Of some 27,000 clones listed, around 86% are singletons. The V call is TRBV9, the J call TRBJ1-3; D not certain. Specimen: peripheral blood. This TCR was sampled from a human donor in a cohort sampled during active COVID-19. The donor label of this sample is uncertain. The CDR3 coding sequence is TGTGCCAGCAGCCTTCGTGGAAACACCATATATTTT. Its translation is CASSLRGNTIYF.